The clone carrying this T cell receptor beta chain was found once. Its antigen is undetermined. This entry belongs to a study of T cells in Graves' hyperthyroidism and ophthalmopathy. The study excluded patients with uncontrolled infection, other autoimmune disease, pregnancy or lactation. CDR1 and CDR2 (germline): SEHNR, FQNEAQ (reference sequence). V lost 5 bases, J lost 4 bases, and 14 bases lay in between. The CDR3 covers 14 residues. TCR beta CDR3 sequences were amplified from RNA transcripts. First-round RT-PCR with HTBI primers amplified the TCR CDR3 region. Each CDR3 protein gets one entry after TCRdb re-called the multiplex PCR reads with MiXCR. The sample lists 400,000 to 550,000 distinct CDR3 sequences; less than 25% were seen once. Study-wide points: For ophthalmopathy, model prediction preceded onset by a median around 7 months. A 13 V-J model separated ophthalmopathy from stable hyperthyroidism.

The specimen sequenced was blood. The clonotype comes from a woman under 40 with Graves' ophthalmopathy. The chain couples TRBV7-9 to TRBJ1-1; possibly TRBD1 for D (5 bases). The CDR3 DNA reads TGTGCCAGCAGCCCCACCTGGGGGAGCACTGAAGCTTTCTTT. The encoded protein is CASSPTWGSTEAFF.